The following is a TCR beta chain sequence with its context. Its antigen is not identified. Unique molecular identifiers were incorporated when the TCRbeta library was constructed. TCRdb itself ran the PCR reads through MiXCR, one entry per CDR3 protein. Of fewer than 700,000 distinct CDR3 sequences listed, around 13% are singletons. This sample was included in a study of T-cell reconstitution after alpha-beta-depleted transplantation in children. Notes on the study in general: Most T-cell counts and diversity one year after the transplant came from T cells that were newly produced. Several hundred graft clones that had expanded were reportedly the source of alpha-beta T cells about two months after transplant.

The CDR3 is 16 amino acids. The germline CDR1 and CDR2 sequences are SEHNR and FQNEAQ (reference sequence). V trimming: 4 bases; J trimming: 4 bases; junction bases outside the gene matches: 10. Here the sequenced sample was PBMCs, mostly from graft donor cells, taken 360 days after TCRalphabeta/CD19-depleted stem cell transplant. The source of this sequence is a male patient younger than 18 who had a stem cell transplant for acute myeloid leukemia, so the T cells may come from the graft donor. This chain uses TRBV7-9 with TRBJ2-5, with 9 nucleotides matching TRBD1. The CDR3 here is CASSSMMTGGTETQYF. The CDR3 DNA sequence: TGTGCCAGCAGCTCTATGATGACAGGGGGTACAGAGACCCAGTACTTC. The whole variable domain, filled in from reference TRBV7-9 and TRBJ2-5, reads DTGVSQNPRHKITKRGQNVTFRCDPISEHNRLYWYRQTLGQGPEFLTYFQNEAQLEKSRLLSDRFSAERPKGSFSTLEIQRTEQGDSAMYLCASSSMMTGGTETQYFGPGTRLLVL.